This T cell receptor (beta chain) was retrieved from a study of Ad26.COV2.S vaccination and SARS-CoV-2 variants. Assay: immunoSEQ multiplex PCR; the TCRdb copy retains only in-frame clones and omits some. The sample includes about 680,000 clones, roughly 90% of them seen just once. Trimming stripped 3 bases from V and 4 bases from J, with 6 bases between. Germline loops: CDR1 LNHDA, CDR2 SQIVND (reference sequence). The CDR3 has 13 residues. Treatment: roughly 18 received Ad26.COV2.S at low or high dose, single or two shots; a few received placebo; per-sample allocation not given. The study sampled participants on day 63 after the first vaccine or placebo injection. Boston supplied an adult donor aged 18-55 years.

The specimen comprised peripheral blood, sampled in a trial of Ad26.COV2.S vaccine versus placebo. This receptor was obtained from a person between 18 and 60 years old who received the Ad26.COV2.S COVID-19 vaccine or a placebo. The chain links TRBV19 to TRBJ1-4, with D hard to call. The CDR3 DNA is TGTGCCAGTAGTATGGGCTATAATGAAAAACTGTTTTTT. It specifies CASSMGYNEKLFF.